The present entry profiles one T cell receptor (beta chain) with its context. Its antigen is currently unknown. This entry comes from a study of CD8+CD57+ T cells in acquired aplastic anemia. Study-level information: Each DNA sample taken from sorted CD4+ and CD8+ cells came to about 3.4 ug on average.

Study outcomes and limitations: Comparison of patients with controls identified around 30 shared CD8+ CDR3 sequences.

CDR3 length equals 15 residues. V dropped 5 bases and J dropped 0 bases, with 8 bases sitting between them. Germline V gene sequence: CDR1 SGHTA, CDR2 FQGNSA. Genomic DNA was employed as the template in profiling TCR beta VDJ and CDR3. TCRdb re-derived calls from the reads in MiXCR, one entry per CDR3 protein. Here the sample spans 210,000 or so distinct CDR3 sequences, about half being singletons. Patients who underwent sequencing had shown CD8+CD57+ cell expansion by flow cytometry. Every patient had severe acquired aplastic anemia. Each patient gave a blood sample that was collected before any therapy had been received.

The J gene is TRBJ1-6, the V gene TRBV7-2; D gene unclear. Sequencing was done on a sample of sorted CD4+, CD8+, or CD8+CD57+ T cells (not recorded which) from PBMCs. The clonotype comes from a human donor with aplastic anemia. CDR3 region: CASSILSSYNSPLHF. The DNA of the CDR3 is TGTGCCAGCAGCATCCTGAGCTCCTATAATTCACCCCTCCACTTT.